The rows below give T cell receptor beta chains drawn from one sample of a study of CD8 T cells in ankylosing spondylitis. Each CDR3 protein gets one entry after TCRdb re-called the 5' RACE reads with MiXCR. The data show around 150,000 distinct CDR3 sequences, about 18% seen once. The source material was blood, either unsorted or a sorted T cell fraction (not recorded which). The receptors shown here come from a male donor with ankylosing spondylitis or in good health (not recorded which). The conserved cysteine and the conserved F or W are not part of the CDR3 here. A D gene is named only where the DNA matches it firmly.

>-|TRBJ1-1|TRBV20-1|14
SAIGGRPPAYTEAF
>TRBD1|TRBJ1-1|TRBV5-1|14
ASSVALGGATTEAF
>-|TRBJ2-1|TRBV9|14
ASSVGAVGSYNEQF
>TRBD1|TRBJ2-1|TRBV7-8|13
ASSEETGRYNEQF
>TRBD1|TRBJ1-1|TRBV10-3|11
ATTQGENTEAF
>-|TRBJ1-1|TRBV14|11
ASSQQPNTEAF
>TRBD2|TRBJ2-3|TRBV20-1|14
SASRLSGGRAHTQY
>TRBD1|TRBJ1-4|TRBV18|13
ASSPTDRGTEKLF
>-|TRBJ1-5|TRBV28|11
ASSYNSNQPQH
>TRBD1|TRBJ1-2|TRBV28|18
ASSSLIRLGTDIFNYGYT
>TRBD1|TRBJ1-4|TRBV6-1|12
ASTGQGSNEKLF
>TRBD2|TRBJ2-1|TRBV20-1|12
SARGGASGPEQF
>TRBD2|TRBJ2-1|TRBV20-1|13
SAREVTSGRGEQF
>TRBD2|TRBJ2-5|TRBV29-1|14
SVTGTSGRYQETQY
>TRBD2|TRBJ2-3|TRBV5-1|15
ASGSARTSGSTDTQY
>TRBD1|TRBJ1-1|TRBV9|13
ASRYTGGMNTEAF
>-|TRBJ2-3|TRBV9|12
ASSENPGLSTQY
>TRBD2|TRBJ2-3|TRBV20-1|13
SASVLAGDPDTQY
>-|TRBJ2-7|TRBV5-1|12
ASSLGSSSYEQY
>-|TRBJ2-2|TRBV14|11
ASSQSNTGELF
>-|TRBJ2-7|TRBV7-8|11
ASSPRASYEQY
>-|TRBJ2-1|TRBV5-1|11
ASADQHLNEQF
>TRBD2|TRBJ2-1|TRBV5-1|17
ASSLAGTSGRALYNEQF
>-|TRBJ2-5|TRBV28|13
ASSPIGSLGETQY
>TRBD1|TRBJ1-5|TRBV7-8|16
ASRAGTGPPYSNQPQH
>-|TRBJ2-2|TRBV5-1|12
ASSRTGDTGELF
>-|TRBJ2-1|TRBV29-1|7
SDGDEQF
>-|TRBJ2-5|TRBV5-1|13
ASSLGTGMFETQY
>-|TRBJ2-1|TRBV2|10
ASTGAGNEQF
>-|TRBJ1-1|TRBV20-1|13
SARASDRWSTEAF
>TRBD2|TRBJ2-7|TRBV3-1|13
ASSQGGLAGGEQY